These 16 T cell receptor beta chains originate from one sample sequenced in a study of breast tumors, draining lymph nodes, adjacent tissues. Samples came from axillary lymph nodes draining the breast cancer. Via MiXCR, TCRdb re-called the multiplex PCR reads, giving one row per CDR3 protein. The table includes about 140,000 distinct CDR3 sequences, approximately 29% detected once. The sample taken for sequencing was axillary lymph node tissue. The source is a female donor with breast cancer. Some clones in this sample may be carry-over from other donors' samples.

V and J are TRBV7-6 and TRBJ2-7, with D possibly matching TRBD2 (6 bases). Looked up from germline, CDR1 is SGHVS and CDR2 is FNYEAQ. V lost 5 bases and J 7 bases, leaving 21 bases between the germline ends. The CDR3 extends over 15 amino acids. The CDR3: CASSGRQGGAGEQYF. The CDR3 region has the DNA TGTGCCAGCAGCGGTCGGCAGGGAGGCGCCGGGGAGCAGTACTTC.

This clonotype was counted at least ten times. The chain is built from TRBV5-1 and TRBJ2-2; D ambiguous. Germline loops: CDR1 SGHRS, CDR2 YFSETQ. The CDR3 extends over 14 amino acids. V was clipped by 0 bases and J by 1 base, with 4 bases between them. CDR3 in amino acids: CASSLGQNTGELFF. The CDR3 DNA follows: TGCGCCAGCAGCTTGGGGCAGAACACCGGGGAGCTGTTTTTT.

This clonotype was seen ten or more times. The chain has TRBV9 and TRBJ2-2; unclear D gene. Germline CDR1 reads SGDLS; CDR2 reads YYNGEE. The CDR3 is 15 residues long. V was trimmed by 0 bases and J by 1 base, leaving 7 bases between them. CDR3 sequence (DNA): TGTGCCAGCAGCGTAGGCCTAGGGAACACCGGGGAGCTGTTTTTT. Translation: CASSVGLGNTGELFF.

This clonotype was seen ten or more times. The chain recombines TRBV2 with TRBJ2-7; 8 bases map to TRBD1. The CDR3 runs to 14 residues. The V gene's germline CDR1 is SNHLY and CDR2 FYNNEI. V gave up 4 bases and J gave up 3 bases; unmatched junction bases: 5. The CDR3 DNA is TGTGCCAGCAGTGCCCCCGGACAGGGCTACGAGCAGTACTTC. It yields the protein CASSAPGQGYEQYF.

The rearrangement joins TRBV6-5 to TRBJ2-3; weak D call: TRBD1 (5 bases). The J call is doubtful: the DNA matches TRBJ1-1 better. Germline V gene lookup returns CDR1 MNHEY and CDR2 SVGAGI. The CDR3 is 13 residues long. The CDR3 is CASSHGGYTEAFF. The CDR3 region has the DNA TGTGCCAGCAGTCACGGGGGGTACACTGAAGCTTTCTTT.

The chain has TRBV5-1 and TRBJ1-2, with a weak D call TRBD1 (5 bases). The CDR3 spans 18 residues. With 0 bases removed from V and 3 bases from J, the gap between germline ends came to 21 bases. Germline CDR1 reads SGHRS; CDR2 reads YFSETQ. The CDR3: CASSLGPQTGIVDYGYTF. As DNA, the CDR3 is TGCGCCAGCAGCTTGGGGCCTCAAACAGGCATTGTTGACTATGGCTACACCTTC.

This clonotype has at least ten counts. The chain combines TRBV5-1 with TRBJ1-4, with D uncertain. The germline V and J ends were trimmed by 9 bases and 0 bases, with 15 bases remaining between them. This CDR3 region has 15 residues. The germline CDR1 and CDR2 sequences are SGHRS and YFSETQ. The CDR3, as DNA: TGCGCCACCAGATCGACGTTTGCAACTAATGAAAAACTGTTTTTT. This sequence encodes CATRSTFATNEKLFF.

This clonotype showed up just once. The CDR3 is CASSQPGGETQYF. As DNA, the CDR3 is TGTGCCAGCAGCCAACCGGGGGGAGAGACCCAGTACTTC. The V and J genes are TRBV5-5 and TRBJ2-5, with TRBD2 matching over 7 bases. Germline values: CDR1 SGHKS, CDR2 YYEKEE (reference sequence). This CDR3 contains 13 residues. Trimming at V came to 4 bases and at J to 4 bases, leaving 4 bases not matched to a gene.

The rearrangement links TRBV4-2 to TRBJ2-1; TRBD1 is a possible D gene (6 bases). V dropped 1 base and J dropped 6 bases, with 10 bases sitting between them. The CDR3 is made up of 14 amino acids. In germline, CDR1 is LGHNA, CDR2 YNFKEQ. The CDR3 loop reads CASSQATGGNEQFF. The CDR3 DNA sequence: TGTGCCAGCAGCCAAGCGACAGGAGGCAATGAGCAGTTCTTC.

This clonotype was seen many times. The chain employs TRBV11-2 and TRBJ2-1; tentative D call: TRBD2 (6 bases). V dropped 3 bases and J dropped 7 bases, with 16 bases sitting between them. CDR1 and CDR2 (germline): SGHAT, FQNNGV. This CDR3 is built from 15 residues. CDR3 in DNA: TGTGCCAGCAGCTTGGGGTCGGGACTTAGGAATGAGCAGTTCTTC. Translating it yields CASSLGSGLRNEQFF.

This clonotype was detected ten times or more. The chain combines TRBV7-2 with TRBJ1-4; 7 bases fit TRBD1. The CDR3 length is 15 residues. CDR1 is SGHTA and CDR2 is FQGNSA in the germline V gene. V shed 7 bases and J 0 bases; nucleotides not matched to a gene: 5. The CDR3: CASTPGGTTNEKLFF. The CDR3 DNA reads TGTGCCAGCACCCCAGGGGGGACAACTAATGAAAAACTGTTTTTT.

This clonotype was counted at least ten times. This sequence joins TRBV11-2 and TRBJ2-1; D gene unclear. This CDR3 is built from 14 residues. Deletions cut 3 bases from V and 4 bases from J, with 10 bases between. The germline V gene encodes CDR1 SGHAT and CDR2 FQNNGV. CDR3 sequence (DNA): TGTGCCAGCAGCTTTTCCGATATTTACAATGAGCAGTTCTTC. The encoded protein is CASSFSDIYNEQFF.

With regard to this clonotype: At one of its ends the junction is not consistent with the germline gene, which may arise from a read error. The DNA of the CDR3 is TGTGCCAGCAGCGTAGCCGGGACAACAGGAAACACCATAAATTTT. Translated: CASSVAGTTGNTINF. The rearrangement uses TRBV9 and TRBJ1-3, with D possibly matching TRBD1 (6 bases). The V gene's germline CDR1 is SGDLS and CDR2 YYNGEE. The CDR3 length is 15 residues.

V is TRBV19 and J is TRBJ1-1; 10 positions agree with TRBD1. V shed 2 bases, J shed 5 bases, and the junction held 8 bases outside the gene matches. The germline V gene encodes CDR1 LNHDA and CDR2 SQIVND (reference sequence). CDR3 length: 16 residues. CDR3 protein: CASSISLTGGHTEAFF. DNA of the CDR3: TGTGCCAGTAGTATATCCCTGACAGGGGGCCATACTGAAGCTTTCTTT.

Many counts were recorded for this clonotype. The germline gene is not matched at one end of the junction; a read error may be the cause. The CDR3 is CASSINRGSGELFF. In nucleotides, the CDR3 is TGTGCTAGCAGCATCAACAGGGGCTCCGGGGAGCTGTTTTTT. This rearrangement joins TRBV7-7 to TRBJ2-2; TRBD1 matches at 7 bases. Germline V CDR1 and CDR2: SSHAT, FNYEAQ (reference sequence). The CDR3 has 14 amino acids.

This clonotype was found a few times. This may arise from a read error, as a much more abundant clone is one base away. This chain links TRBV13 with TRBJ2-3, with D perhaps matching TRBD1 or TRBD2 (5 bases each). V lost 5 bases, J lost 0 bases, and 12 bases lay in between. The CDR3 has 15 residues. The germline CDR1 and CDR2 sequences are PRHDT and FYEKMQ (reference sequence). CDR3 coding DNA: TGTGCCAGCAGCAACCGGGGCCACAGCACAGATACGCAGTATTTT. Translation gives CASSNRGHSTDTQYF.